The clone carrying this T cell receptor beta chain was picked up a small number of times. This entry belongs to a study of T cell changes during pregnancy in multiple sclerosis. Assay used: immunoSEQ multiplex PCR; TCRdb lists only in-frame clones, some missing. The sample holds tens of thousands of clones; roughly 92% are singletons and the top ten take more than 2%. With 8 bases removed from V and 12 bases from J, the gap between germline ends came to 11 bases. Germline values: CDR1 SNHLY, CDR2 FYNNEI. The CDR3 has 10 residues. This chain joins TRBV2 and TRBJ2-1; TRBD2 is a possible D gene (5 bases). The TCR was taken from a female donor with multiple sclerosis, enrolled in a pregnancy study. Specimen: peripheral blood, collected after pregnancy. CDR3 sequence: CASLGSGQFF. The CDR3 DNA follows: TGTGCCAGCTTGGGCAGCGGGCAGTTCTTC.